The 32 T cell receptor beta chains given below trace back to one sample, sequenced in a study of neurological immune-mediated disorders. MiXCR, applied by TCRdb to the 5' RACE reads, yields one record per CDR3 protein. The sample holds some 10,000 distinct CDR3 sequences, roughly 21% seen once. The sequencing sample was made of CD8+ T cells from blood. The receptor set was obtained from a woman aged 55-69 years with HTLV-1-associated myelopathy (HAM/TSP).

This clonotype was found many times. The chain links TRBV20-1 to TRBJ2-1, with TRBD1 matching 7 bases. V lost 6 bases and J lost 0; bases outside the gene matches: 17. The length of the CDR3 is 18 residues. Germline V CDR1 and CDR2: DFQATT, SNEGSKA (reference sequence). In nucleotides, the CDR3 is TGCAGTGCCCTACAGGGGCCCCTACTCGAGAGCTCCTACAATGAGCAGTTCTTC. Amino acids: CSALQGPLLESSYNEQFF.

This clonotype was detected ten times or more. This chain joins TRBV29-1 and TRBJ2-1; D may match TRBD1 or TRBD2 (5 bases each). CDR1 is SQVTM, CDR2 ANQGSEA, per germline. Trimming pared 7 bases from V and 5 bases from J, leaving 12 bases between. The length of the CDR3 is 12 residues. This CDR3 reads CSAGPPNNEQFF. CDR3 bases: TGCAGCGCGGGACCCCCTAACAATGAGCAGTTCTTC.

This clonotype was seen repeatedly, ten times or more. The J gene is TRBJ2-7, the V gene TRBV20-1; TRBD2 matches at 8 bases. Germline values: CDR1 DFQATT, CDR2 SNEGSKA (reference sequence). The junction had 10 bases not matched to a gene; V was cut back by 1 base and J by 2 bases. There are 16 residues in the CDR3. CDR3 DNA sequence: TGCAGTGCTAGAGTCGGGGGACTAGTTCCCCCCTACGAGCAGTACTTC. Encoded protein: CSARVGGLVPPYEQYF.

This chain joins TRBV20-1 and TRBJ2-7; 8 nucleotides agree with TRBD2. J lost 4 bases, V lost 5 bases, and 10 bases had no gene match. This CDR3 is 14 amino acids long. CDR1 is DFQATT and CDR2 is SNEGSKA in the germline V gene (reference sequence). For the CDR3, the DNA is TGCAGTGCTGGCTTCGGGGGGGGCGGGTACGAGCAGTACTTC. Protein product: CSAGFGGGGYEQYF.

This clonotype is classed as medium-sized. The rearrangement joins TRBV27 to TRBJ2-2, with TRBD1 matching over 8 bases. The CDR3 runs to 13 residues. The germline CDR1 and CDR2 sequences are MNHEY and SMNVEV (reference sequence). Germline trimming cut 6 bases from V and 8 bases from J; bases unmatched to any gene: 5. The CDR3 nucleotides are TGTGCCAGCAGGACAGGGGATATTGGGGAGCTGTTTTTT. It codes for CASRTGDIGELFF.

This chain connects TRBV20-1 to TRBJ1-1, with TRBD1 matching 7 bases. This CDR3 contains 14 residues. V trimming: 0 bases; J trimming: 3 bases; junction bases outside the gene matches: 4. Per the germline V gene, CDR1 is DFQATT and CDR2 is SNEGSKA (reference sequence). The CDR3 sequence: CSAREGGRDTEAFF. CDR3 coding DNA: TGCAGTGCTAGAGAAGGGGGCAGGGACACTGAAGCTTTCTTT.

This clonotype was detected ten times or more. V usage is TRBV2 and J usage is TRBJ2-7; 8 nucleotides match TRBD1. Trimming at V came to 4 bases and at J to 2 bases, leaving 7 bases not matched to a gene. The germline gives CDR1 SNHLY, CDR2 FYNNEI. The CDR3 is 15 residues long. The CDR3: CASSGQGKWTYEQYF. The CDR3 bases are TGTGCCAGCAGTGGACAGGGGAAGTGGACCTACGAGCAGTACTTC.

The table lists this clonotype with many counts. The chain uses TRBV9 and TRBJ1-3; D is possibly TRBD1 (5 bases). Germline V gene sequence: CDR1 SGDLS, CDR2 YYNGEE. V was trimmed by 3 bases and J by 4 bases, leaving 14 bases between them. The length of the CDR3 is 15 residues. CDR3: CASSESGAAGNTIYF. CDR3 coding DNA: TGTGCCAGCAGCGAAAGCGGGGCCGCCGGAAACACCATATATTTT.

Many counts were recorded for this clonotype. This chain uses TRBV20-1 with TRBJ2-3; 11 positions agree with TRBD2. The CDR3 contains 17 residues. The trim removed 3 bases at V and 2 bases at J, leaving 10 bases unmatched. Germline CDR1 is DFQATT and CDR2 is SNEGSKA (reference sequence). This CDR3 reads CSARYLPGLADTDTQYF. The CDR3 nucleotides are TGCAGTGCTAGGTACCTACCGGGACTAGCGGACACAGATACGCAGTATTTT.

Ten or more counts support this clonotype. V gene TRBV7-9 combines with J gene TRBJ2-6; 7 bases are shared with TRBD2. Germline loops: CDR1 SEHNR, CDR2 FQNEAQ (reference sequence). The CDR3 runs to 15 residues. Germline trimming cut 4 bases from V and 1 base from J; bases unmatched to any gene: 1. CDR3 in DNA: TGTGCCAGCAGCTGGGGGGGATCTGGGGCCAACGTCCTGACTTTC. Its protein product is CASSWGGSGANVLTF.

This clonotype has just one count. The chain recombines TRBV15 with TRBJ2-7; 7 bases line up with TRBD2. The CDR3 has 14 residues. J gave up 3 bases and V 0 bases, and 2 bases lay outside the gene matches. Per germline, CDR1 LNHNV and CDR2 YYDKDF (reference sequence). The CDR3 spells CATSRERGYYEQYF. The DNA for the CDR3 is TGTGCCACCAGCAGAGAGCGGGGGTACTACGAGCAGTACTTC. Drawing the rest from reference TRBV15 and TRBJ2-7, the complete variable domain is DAMVIQNPRYQVTQFGKPVTLSCSQTLNHNVMYWYQQKSSQAPKLLFHYYDKDFNNEADTPDNFQSRRPNTSFCFLDIRSPGLGDTAMYLCATSRERGYYEQYFGPGTRLTVT.

This clonotype was detected many times. This chain connects TRBV5-1 to TRBJ1-1; 12 bases fit TRBD1. The CDR3 is 15 amino acids. Germline V gives CDR1 SGHRS, CDR2 YFSETQ. The V and J ends lost 7 bases and 4 bases, in that order; junction bases with no gene match: 8. This CDR3 reads CASSGTGGESTEAFF. The CDR3 nucleotides are TGCGCCAGCTCGGGGACAGGGGGCGAAAGCACTGAAGCTTTCTTT. The entire variable domain, with the rest obtained from reference TRBV5-1 and TRBJ1-1, is as follows: KAGVTQTPRYLIKTRGQQVTLSCSPISGHRSVSWYQQTPGQGLQFLFEYFSETQRNKGNFPGRFSGRQFSNSRSEMNVSTLELGDSALYLCASSGTGGESTEAFFGQGTRLTVV.

Regarding this clonotype: An end of the junction differs from the germline gene, which may be a read error. This chain connects TRBV20-1 to TRBJ2-3, with a possible D match to TRBD2 (6 bases). CDR3 length: 14 amino acids. Germline CDR1 DFQATT, CDR2 SNEGSKA (reference sequence). The CDR3 region is CSARMGLGKDTQYF. CDR3 nucleotides: TGCAGTGCTAGAATGGGACTGGGGAAAGATACTCAGTATTTT.

This clonotype came up many times. This chain joins TRBV7-9 and TRBJ2-1, with TRBD1 identical over 7 bases. The CDR3 sequence is 17 residues long. Germline trimming cut 5 bases from V and 0 bases from J; bases unmatched to any gene: 10. Germline V gene data show CDR1 as SEHNR and CDR2 as FQNEAQ (reference sequence). CDR3: CASSTRDSKSSYNEQFF. The CDR3, as DNA: TGTGCCAGCAGCACCCGGGACAGCAAAAGCTCCTACAATGAGCAGTTCTTC. The variable domain in full, with the rest retrieved from reference TRBV7-9 and TRBJ2-1, is DTGVSQNPRHKITKRGQNVTFRCDPISEHNRLYWYRQTLGQGPEFLTYFQNEAQLEKSRLLSDRFSAERPKGSFSTLEIQRTEQGDSAMYLCASSTRDSKSSYNEQFFGPGTRLTVL.

By sample fraction, this clonotype is medium-sized. This chain connects TRBV4-1 to TRBJ1-2; 7 nucleotides match TRBD1. The V and J ends lost 8 bases and 0 bases, in that order; junction bases with no gene match: 3. Germline lookup yields CDR1 MGHRA and CDR2 YSYEKL. The CDR3 runs 13 residues. The CDR3 sequence is CASGQASNYGYTF. Written as DNA, the CDR3 is TGCGCCAGCGGACAGGCCTCTAACTATGGCTACACCTTC.

This clonotype was detected many times. The CDR3 DNA reads TGCGCCAGCAGCTTAACAGGGTTCTCGATCTACGAGCAGTACTTC. Its protein is CASSLTGFSIYEQYF. The chain carries TRBV5-1 and TRBJ2-7; D may be TRBD1 (6 bases). V was pared by 2 bases and J by 3 bases, with 15 bases between. Germline values: CDR1 SGHRS, CDR2 YFSETQ. This CDR3 contains 15 residues.

This clonotype appeared a few times. The rearrangement uses TRBV7-6 and TRBJ2-7, with D unclear. Trimming took 1 base from V and 4 from J, leaving 8 bases between them. This CDR3 has 13 residues. The germline CDR1 and CDR2 sequences are SGHVS and FNYEAQ. Written as DNA, the CDR3 is TGTGCCAGCAGCTTAGATACCAGGTACGAGCAGTACTTC. Its protein is CASSLDTRYEQYF.

This clonotype has ten or more counts. V gene TRBV12-3 or TRBV12-4 combines with J gene TRBJ1-1; TRBD1 agrees at 9 bases. The junction had 3 bases not matched to a gene; V was cut back by 3 bases and J by 4 bases. The CDR3 length is 14 residues. DNA for the CDR3: TGTGCCAGCAGTTTCCGACAGGGGGGCACTGAAGCTTTCTTT. This translates into CASSFRQGGTEAFF.

This clonotype appeared many times. CDR3 in amino acids: CASSHKPVQPQHF. The CDR3 nucleotides are TGTGCCAGCAGCCACAAACCAGTGCAGCCCCAGCATTTT. The V and J genes are TRBV16 and TRBJ1-5; D is ambiguous. Germline V gene sequence: CDR1 KGHSY, CDR2 FQNENV. With 3 bases removed from V and 7 bases from J, the gap between germline ends came to 10 bases. The CDR3 is made up of 13 amino acids.

Comment on this clonotype: The DNA is left out, because the CDR3 cannot be placed on it with certainty; the CDR3 is given as TCRdb lists it. V gene TRBV7-2 combines with J gene TRBJ1-1. CDR1 and CDR2 (germline): SGHTA, FQGNSA. The CDR3 length equals 20 residues, ends included. The CDR3 sequence: CASSFYICSARAVGNTEAFF.

This clonotype was detected many times. The chain has TRBV4-1 and TRBJ2-7, with 7 bases identical to TRBD1. Germline CDR1 MGHRA, CDR2 YSYEKL. CDR3 size: 16 residues. With V trimmed by 4 bases and J by 1 base, 10 bases remained unmatched. This CDR3 is CASSLWGTEKSYEQYF. Written as DNA, the CDR3 is TGCGCCAGCAGCCTGTGGGGGACAGAGAAATCCTACGAGCAGTACTTC.

The chain is built from TRBV16 and TRBJ1-2, with 7 bases identical to TRBD1. The V segment lost 0 bases and the J segment 7 bases; nucleotides outside the gene matches: 5. From germline, CDR1 is KGHSY and CDR2 FQNENV. This CDR3 region has 14 residues. The CDR3 nucleotides read TGTGCCAGCAGCCAATCGTTTACAGGGGTTGGCTACACCTTC. This translates into CASSQSFTGVGYTF.

The V call is TRBV14, the J call TRBJ2-2; D is unresolved. CDR1 and CDR2 from the germline V gene are SGHDN and FVKESK. The V end was cut by 0 bases, the J end by 6 bases, with 11 bases between. The CDR3 is made up of 15 amino acids. The CDR3 DNA sequence: TGTGCCAGCAGCCAAGAATACGGCCGGCCCGGGGAGCTGTTTTTT. It specifies CASSQEYGRPGELFF.

This chain links TRBV9 with TRBJ1-1; unclear D gene. Per germline, CDR1 SGDLS and CDR2 YYNGEE. V was trimmed by 5 bases and J by 8 bases, leaving 13 bases between them. This CDR3 spans 12 amino acids. CDR3 DNA: TGTGCCAGCAGAACCCAGCCCCACGAAGCTTTCTTT. Translating gives CASRTQPHEAFF.

This clonotype was seen repeatedly, ten times or more. The chain couples TRBV20-1 to TRBJ2-7; D might be TRBD2 (5 bases). The CDR3 extends over 13 amino acids. Deletions cut 3 bases from V and 2 bases from J, with 11 bases between. The germline V gene has CDR1 DFQATT and CDR2 SNEGSKA (reference sequence). In nucleotides, the CDR3 is TGCAGTGCTAGCTCCGGACTCGCCTACGAGCAGTACTTC. Amino acid sequence: CSASSGLAYEQYF.

J is TRBJ1-2 and V is TRBV20-1, with a weak D call TRBD1 (6 bases). Germline V gene sequence: CDR1 DFQATT, CDR2 SNEGSKA (reference sequence). This CDR3 is 15 amino acids long. V lost 5 bases and J lost 3, with 19 bases in between. DNA of the CDR3: TGCAGTGCTGGCCTCGGGGGGGCAGTTGACTATGGCTACACCTTC. It is translated as CSAGLGGAVDYGYTF.

This clonotype was seen ten or more times. CDR3 sequence reads: CSARGTGTYEQYF. The CDR3 coding sequence is TGCAGTGCTAGGGGGACAGGGACCTACGAGCAGTACTTC. J is TRBJ2-7 and V is TRBV20-1, with 9 bases that match TRBD1. Germline values: CDR1 DFQATT, CDR2 SNEGSKA (reference sequence). The CDR3 consists of 13 residues. Trimming cost V 3 bases and J 2 bases; bases outside gene matches: 2.

This clonotype was recorded many times. The chain recombines TRBV7-8 with TRBJ2-7; D unresolved. The V gene's germline CDR1 is SGHVS and CDR2 FQNEAQ. V gave up 1 base and J gave up 4 bases, with 14 bases separating them. The CDR3 totals 15 residues. Written as DNA, the CDR3 is TGTGCCAGCAGCTTAGGGGCGGAGTTATTGTACGAGCAGTACTTC. Encoded protein: CASSLGAELLYEQYF.

This chain joins TRBV12-3 or TRBV12-4 and TRBJ1-2; D gene unclear. This CDR3 contains 10 residues. The V end was cut by 4 bases, the J end by 6 bases, with 3 bases between. Here the CDR3 reads CASSSNGYTF. DNA of the CDR3: TGTGCCAGCAGTTCAAATGGCTACACCTTC.

The chain has TRBV6-5 and TRBJ1-5, with D possibly being TRBD1 (6 bases). Germline V gives CDR1 MNHEY, CDR2 SVGAGI. The CDR3 contains 13 residues. V lost 6 bases, J lost 3 bases, and 9 bases lay in between. The CDR3 region has the DNA TGTGCCAGCAGAACAGGGTCCAATCAGCCCCAGCATTTT. It is translated as CASRTGSNQPQHF.

This clonotype is classed as medium-sized (0.01 to 0.1%). The chain has TRBV27 and TRBJ1-1; 8 nucleotides align to TRBD1. Trimming removed 6 bases from V and 3 bases from J; junction bases left unmatched: 3. The CDR3 runs to 13 residues. Per germline, CDR1 MNHEY and CDR2 SMNVEV (reference sequence). This chain's CDR3 is CASSLDRDTEAFF. The CDR3 DNA sequence: TGTGCCAGCAGCCTGGACAGGGACACTGAAGCTTTCTTT.

This chain uses TRBV20-1 with TRBJ2-7; 8 bases align to TRBD2. The V gene end was trimmed by 3 bases and the J gene end by 5 bases; junction bases not matched to a gene: 6. The CDR3 covers 13 residues. CDR1 is DFQATT and CDR2 is SNEGSKA in the germline V gene (reference sequence). The chain's CDR3 is CSARDRGGNEQYF. The DNA for the CDR3 is TGCAGTGCTAGGGACCGGGGGGGGAACGAGCAGTACTTC.